Below, 19 T cell receptor beta chains from the same sample are listed, as sequenced in a study of cytomegalovirus exposure and HLA in healthy donors. Data came from immunoSEQ multiplex PCR; TCRdb stores just in-frame clones and leaves some out. The sample lists 150,000 to 170,000 clones, roughly 84% seen once, with 2.1% in the top ten. Material: PBMCs. The receptors come from a human donor in good health.

V gene TRBV28 combines with J gene TRBJ2-3; D might be TRBD2 (6 bases). CDR1 is MDHEN and CDR2 is SYDVKM in the germline V gene. The CDR3 contains 16 residues. V was clipped by 4 bases and J by 6 bases, with 20 bases between them. The CDR3 region has the DNA TGTGCCAGCAGTTACGAAGTGGCGGGAATCCCCGATACGCAGTATTTT. Amino acids: CASSYEVAGIPDTQYF. Filled out from reference TRBV28 and TRBJ2-3, the complete variable domain reads DVKVTQSSRYLVKRTGEKVFLECVQDMDHENMFWYRQDPGLGLRLIYFSYDVKMKEKGDIPEGYSVSREKKERFSLILESASTNQTSMYLCASSYEVAGIPDTQYFGPGTRLTVL.

This clone was seen a single time. The chain employs TRBV2 and TRBJ2-4; tentatively, D is TRBD1 (5 bases). Trimming removed 3 bases from V and 2 bases from J, with 11 bases in between. The CDR3 contains 15 residues. Germline V gene data show CDR1 as SNHLY and CDR2 as FYNNEI. In nucleotides, the CDR3 is TGTGCCAGCAGTGATTCTAGGGGAACCAAAAACATTCAGTACTTC. Translation: CASSDSRGTKNIQYF.

The rearrangement links TRBV18 to TRBJ2-7, with D tentatively TRBD2 (6 bases). The ends were cut back, 5 bases at V and 0 bases at J, with 11 bases in the middle. CDR1 is KGHSH and CDR2 is LQKENI in the germline V gene. The CDR3 covers 14 residues. CDR3 DNA sequence: TGTGCCAGCTCATATTCGACTAGCTCCTACGAGCAGTACTTC. Translated: CASSYSTSSYEQYF.

This clone has only a few counts. The gene calls are TRBV18 and TRBJ1-4, with D uncertain. Looked up from germline, CDR1 is KGHSH and CDR2 is LQKENI. V lost 5 bases and J 5 bases, leaving 15 bases between the germline ends. The CDR3 has 15 amino acids. For the CDR3, the DNA is TGTGCCAGCTCAGATAGGGCTGCGGGGAATGAAAAACTGTTTTTT. As protein: CASSDRAAGNEKLFF.

CDR3 amino acids: CASSPAGAAYEQYF. Here the CDR3 DNA reads TGTGCCAGCAGCCCGGCGGGGGCGGCCTACGAGCAGTACTTC. This sequence joins TRBV6-6 and TRBJ2-7, with D maybe TRBD2 (7 bases). In germline, CDR1 is MNHNY, CDR2 SVGAGI (reference sequence). This CDR3 has 14 amino acids. V lost 6 bases and J 2 bases, leaving 14 bases between the germline ends.

The chain has TRBV18 and TRBJ1-1, with 11 bases fitting TRBD1. V shed 5 bases, J shed 5 bases, and the junction held 4 bases outside the gene matches. Germline loops: CDR1 KGHSH, CDR2 LQKENI. The CDR3 loop spans 14 amino acids. For the CDR3, the DNA is TGTGCCAGCTCAGAGGACAGGGGGCGTACTGAAGCTTTCTTT. This encodes CASSEDRGRTEAFF.

This chain connects TRBV27 to TRBJ2-7; 8 bases are shared with TRBD1. Germline CDR1 MNHEY, CDR2 SMNVEV (reference sequence). The CDR3 spans 12 residues. V dropped 5 bases and J dropped 7; count of bases not matched to a gene: 4. As DNA, the CDR3 is TGTGCCAGCAGTCGGACAGGGAAAGAGCAGTACTTC. This sequence encodes CASSRTGKEQYF.

This chain links TRBV4-2 with TRBJ2-3, with 7 bases matching TRBD2. Germline values: CDR1 LGHNA, CDR2 YNFKEQ. V shed 2 bases and J 3 bases; nucleotides not matched to a gene: 5. The CDR3 is 15 amino acids. The CDR3 here is CASSQSAGKTDTQYF. CDR3 coding DNA: TGTGCCAGCAGCCAATCAGCGGGAAAAACAGATACGCAGTATTTT.

The rearrangement uses TRBV20-1 and TRBJ2-3; a weak D match, TRBD2 (5 bases). The V gene's germline CDR1 is DFQATT and CDR2 SNEGSKA (reference sequence). CDR3 length: 10 amino acids. CDR3 protein: CRASGDTQYF. The CDR3 nucleotides read TGCAGAGCGTCGGGGGATACGCAGTATTTT.

The J gene is TRBJ1-4, the V gene TRBV27; D not certain. This CDR3 is built from 14 residues. From germline, CDR1 is MNHEY and CDR2 SMNVEV (reference sequence). Trimming removed 6 bases from V and 8 bases from J, with 16 bases in between. CDR3 DNA sequence: TGTGCCAGCAGCCCACCCAGAGCGAGGGAAAAACTGTTTTTT. Translation: CASSPPRAREKLFF.

The DNA for the CDR3 is TGTGCCAGCAGCTTAGTGCCCACGGGACAGGGCTACGAGCAGTACTTC. Amino acids: CASSLVPTGQGYEQYF. The chain recombines TRBV7-3 with TRBJ2-7; 9 bases fit TRBD1. CDR3 length: 16 amino acids. After removal of 2 bases from V and 3 bases from J, the junction contained 8 bases not matched to a gene. CDR1 and CDR2 (germline): SGHTA, FQGTGA.

Only one count was recorded for this clone. V gene TRBV12-5 combines with J gene TRBJ2-3; D perhaps matches TRBD1 (5 bases). Germline values: CDR1 LGHNT, CDR2 FRNRAP. Trimming cost V 6 bases and J 6 bases, with 10 bases left between them. The CDR3 is made up of 12 amino acids. The CDR3 coding sequence is TGTGCTAGTGGGCCCAACAGGGATACGCAGTATTTT. The encoded protein is CASGPNRDTQYF.

This rearrangement joins TRBV5-1 to TRBJ2-6, with D maybe TRBD2 (6 bases). V was clipped by 0 bases and J by 13 bases, with 14 bases between them. CDR3 size: 14 residues. In germline, CDR1 is SGHRS, CDR2 YFSETQ. In DNA, the CDR3 is TGCGCCAGCAGCTTGGTGGGGGACTCCGCAGTCCTGACTTTC. It is translated as CASSLVGDSAVLTF. Looking up the rest from reference TRBV5-1 and TRBJ2-6 gives the full variable domain: KAGVTQTPRYLIKTRGQQVTLSCSPISGHRSVSWYQQTPGQGLQFLFEYFSETQRNKGNFPGRFSGRQFSNSRSEMNVSTLELGDSALYLCASSLVGDSAVLTFGAGSRLTVL.

V gene TRBV7-2 combines with J gene TRBJ1-6, with unresolved D. Per the germline V gene, CDR1 is SGHTA and CDR2 is FQGNSA. This CDR3 spans 17 amino acids. The V end was cut by 0 bases, the J end by 6 bases, with 15 bases between. The CDR3 protein is CASSLAGSNTPNSPLHF. DNA of the CDR3: TGTGCCAGCAGCTTAGCGGGGAGTAATACCCCTAATTCACCCCTCCACTTT.

V usage is TRBV5-1 and J usage is TRBJ2-3; 9 nucleotides line up with TRBD1. This CDR3 spans 15 amino acids. V shed 5 bases, J shed 6 bases, and the junction held 10 bases outside the gene matches. Germline V gene data show CDR1 as SGHRS and CDR2 as YFSETQ. The DNA for the CDR3 is TGCGCCAGCAGTACAGGGACAGGGTTCTCGGATACGCAGTATTTT. Protein sequence: CASSTGTGFSDTQYF.

The genes are TRBV21-1 and TRBJ1-5; the table's TRBD1 call for D was not verified on the DNA. TRBV21-1 is a pseudogene segment. The CDR3 runs 12 residues. The CDR3 DNA is TGTGCCAGCAACAGGGACGATCAGCCCCAGCATTTT. This encodes CASNRDDQPQHF.

The genes are TRBV7-8 and TRBJ1-5; the match to TRBD1 covers 9 bases. The CDR3 length is 20 residues. With 5 bases clipped from V and 6 bases from J, the junction kept 23 bases outside the gene matches. Germline V lookup: CDR1 SGHVS, CDR2 FQNEAQ. The CDR3 nucleotides are TGTGCCAGCAGCGCGCGTACAGGGGGCAGTTTGGTGCAAACGGTTCAGCCCCAGCATTTT. It translates to CASSARTGGSLVQTVQPQHF.

The chain combines TRBV6-1 with TRBJ1-4, with D unresolved. V lost 7 bases and J 10 bases, leaving 10 bases between the germline ends. The CDR3 spans 11 residues. Germline CDR1 MNHNS, CDR2 SASEGT. The CDR3: CASKREGKLFF. CDR3 sequence (DNA): TGTGCCAGCAAGAGGGAAGGAAAACTGTTTTTT.

This CDR3 is CAWGADTEAFF. CDR3 nucleotide sequence: TGTGCCTGGGGGGCGGACACTGAAGCTTTCTTT. The rearrangement links TRBV30 to TRBJ1-1, with D maybe TRBD1 (5 bases). Trimming stripped 5 bases from V and 3 bases from J, with 7 bases between. This CDR3 is built from 11 residues. CDR1 and CDR2 (germline): GTSNPN, SVGIG (reference sequence).